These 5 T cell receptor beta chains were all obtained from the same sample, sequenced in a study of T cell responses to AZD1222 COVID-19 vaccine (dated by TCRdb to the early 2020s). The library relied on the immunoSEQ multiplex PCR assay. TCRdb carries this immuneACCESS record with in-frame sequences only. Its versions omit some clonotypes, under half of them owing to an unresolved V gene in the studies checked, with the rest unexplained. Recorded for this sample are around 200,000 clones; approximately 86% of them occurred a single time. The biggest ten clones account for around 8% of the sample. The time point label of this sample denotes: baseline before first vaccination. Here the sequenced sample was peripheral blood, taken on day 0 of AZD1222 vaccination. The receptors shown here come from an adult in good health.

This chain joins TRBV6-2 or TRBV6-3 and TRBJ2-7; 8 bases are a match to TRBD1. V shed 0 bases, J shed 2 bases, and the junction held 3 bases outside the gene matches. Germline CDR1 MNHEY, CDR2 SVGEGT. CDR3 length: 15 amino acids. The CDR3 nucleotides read TGTGCCAGCAGTTACTCGAGGACAGGGCCCTACGAGCAGTACTTC. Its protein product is CASSYSRTGPYEQYF.

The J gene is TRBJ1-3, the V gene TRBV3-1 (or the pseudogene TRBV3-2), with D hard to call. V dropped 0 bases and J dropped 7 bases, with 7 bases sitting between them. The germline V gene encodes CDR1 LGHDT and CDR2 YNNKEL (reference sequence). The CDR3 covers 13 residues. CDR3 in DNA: TGTGCCAGCAGCCAAGAAGTTAGCAACACCATATATTTT. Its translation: CASSQEVSNTIYF.

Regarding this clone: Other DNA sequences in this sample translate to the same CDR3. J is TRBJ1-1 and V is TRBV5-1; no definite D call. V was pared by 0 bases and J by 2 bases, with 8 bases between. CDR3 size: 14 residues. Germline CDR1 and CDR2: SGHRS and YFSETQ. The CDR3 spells CASSLALQNTEAFF. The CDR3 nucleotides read TGCGCCAGCAGCTTGGCACTACAAAACACTGAAGCTTTCTTT.

The CDR3 DNA follows: TGTGCCAGCAGTGAGGTACAGGTTCAAGATACGCAGTATTTT. This gives the protein CASSEVQVQDTQYF. This sequence joins TRBV6-1 and TRBJ2-3; a weak D match, TRBD1 (5 bases). This CDR3 is 14 amino acids long. With 3 bases removed from V and 5 bases from J, the gap between germline ends came to 12 bases. Germline CDR1 is MNHNS and CDR2 is SASEGT.

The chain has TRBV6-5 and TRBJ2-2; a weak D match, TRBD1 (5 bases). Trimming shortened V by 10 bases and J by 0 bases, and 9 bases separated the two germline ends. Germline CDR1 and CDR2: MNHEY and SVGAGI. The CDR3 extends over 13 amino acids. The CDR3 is CATGRANTGELFF. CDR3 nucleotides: TGTGCCACGGGCAGGGCGAACACCGGGGAGCTGTTTTTT.